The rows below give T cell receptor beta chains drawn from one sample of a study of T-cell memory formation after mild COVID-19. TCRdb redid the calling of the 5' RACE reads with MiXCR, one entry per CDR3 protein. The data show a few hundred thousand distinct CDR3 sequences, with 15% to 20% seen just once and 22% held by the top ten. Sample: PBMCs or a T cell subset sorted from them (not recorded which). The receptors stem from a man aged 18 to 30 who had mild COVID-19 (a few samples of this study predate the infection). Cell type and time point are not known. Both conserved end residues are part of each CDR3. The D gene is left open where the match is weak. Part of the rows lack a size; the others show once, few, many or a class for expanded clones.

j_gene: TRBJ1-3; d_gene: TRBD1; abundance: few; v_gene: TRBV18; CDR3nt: TGTGCCAGCTCAGAAGGGACAGGCGGAAACACCATATATTTT; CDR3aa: CASSEGTGGNTIYF
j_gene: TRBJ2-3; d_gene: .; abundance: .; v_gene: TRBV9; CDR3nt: TGTGCCAGCAGCGTAGGAGAAGGGGTAGCTACGCAGTATTTT; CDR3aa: CASSVGEGVATQYF
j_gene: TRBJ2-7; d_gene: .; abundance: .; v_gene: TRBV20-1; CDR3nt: TGCAGTGCTAGGGGGGTCGAGCAGTACTTC; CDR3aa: CSARGVEQYF
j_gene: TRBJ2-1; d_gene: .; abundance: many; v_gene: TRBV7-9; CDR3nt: TGTGCCAGCAGCGAACGGACAGTATACAATGAGCAGTTCTTC; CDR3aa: CASSERTVYNEQFF
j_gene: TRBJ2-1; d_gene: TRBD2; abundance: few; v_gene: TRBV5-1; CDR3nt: TGCGCCAGCAGCCCGGGACTAGCGGGAGTCTCCTACAATGAGCAGTTCTTC; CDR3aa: CASSPGLAGVSYNEQFF
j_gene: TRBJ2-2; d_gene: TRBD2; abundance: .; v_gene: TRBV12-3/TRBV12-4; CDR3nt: TGTGCCAGCAGCCCCATGGCGGGGGCGAACACCGGGGAGCTGTTTTTT; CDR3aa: CASSPMAGANTGELFF
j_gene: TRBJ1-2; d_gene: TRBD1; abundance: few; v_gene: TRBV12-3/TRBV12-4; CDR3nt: TGTGCCAGCAGCCAGGGACAGTCCTATGGCTACACCTTC; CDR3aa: CASSQGQSYGYTF
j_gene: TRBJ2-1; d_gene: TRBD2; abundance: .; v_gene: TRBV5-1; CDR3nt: TGCGCCAGCAGCTTGGGACGGGGGGGACTAAATGAGCAGTTCTTC; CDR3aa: CASSLGRGGLNEQFF
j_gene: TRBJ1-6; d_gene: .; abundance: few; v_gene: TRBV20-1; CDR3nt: TGCAGTGCAACACAGTTTAGCCCTTCACCCCTCCACTTT; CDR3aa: CSATQFSPSPLHF
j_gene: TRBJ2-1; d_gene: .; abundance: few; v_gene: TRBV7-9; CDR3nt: TGTGCCAGCAGCTTACAGCTTTCCCGTACCTACAATGAGCAGTTCTTC; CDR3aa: CASSLQLSRTYNEQFF
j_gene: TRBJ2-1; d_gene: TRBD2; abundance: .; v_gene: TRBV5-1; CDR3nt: TGCGCCAGCAGCTTGGGGCCCCGGAGTAGCGGGGGGTACAATGAGCGGTTCTTC; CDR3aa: CASSLGPRSSGGYNERFF
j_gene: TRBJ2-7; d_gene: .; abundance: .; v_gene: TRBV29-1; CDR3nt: TGCAGCGTTGGGGGCGAAGGGGGCTACGAGCAGTACTTC; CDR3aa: CSVGGEGGYEQYF
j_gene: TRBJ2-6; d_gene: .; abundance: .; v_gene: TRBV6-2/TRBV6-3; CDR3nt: TGTGCCAGCTCCAGAATGCCGGGGGCGAGAGGGGCCAACGTCCTGACTTTC; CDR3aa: CASSRMPGARGANVLTF
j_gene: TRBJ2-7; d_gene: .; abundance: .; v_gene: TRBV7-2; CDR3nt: TGTGCCAGCAGCTCACAGATCGGGGGCTACGAGCAGTACTTC; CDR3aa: CASSSQIGGYEQYF
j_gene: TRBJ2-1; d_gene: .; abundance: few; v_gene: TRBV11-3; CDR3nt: TGTGCCAGCAGCGTAGAGCTTGGGATCAGCTCCTACAATGAGCAGTTCTTC; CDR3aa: CASSVELGISSYNEQFF
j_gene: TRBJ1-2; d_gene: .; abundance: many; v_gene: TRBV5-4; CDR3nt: TGTGCCAGCAGCCCCCTAGCCACAGCGGCCCCAGACTCCACCTTC; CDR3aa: CASSPLATAAPDSTF
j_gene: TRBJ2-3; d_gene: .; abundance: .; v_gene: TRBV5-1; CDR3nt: TGCGCCAGCAGCTTGGATTCCGGGTTCGTCACAGATACGCAGTATTTT; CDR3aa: CASSLDSGFVTDTQYF
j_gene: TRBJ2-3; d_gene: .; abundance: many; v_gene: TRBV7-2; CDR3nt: TGTGCCAGCAGCCTCCGCACAGATACGCAGTATTTT; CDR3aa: CASSLRTDTQYF
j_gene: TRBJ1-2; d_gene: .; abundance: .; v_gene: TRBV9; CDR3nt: TGTGCCAGCAGCGCAGGGGTTGGTGGCTACACCTTC; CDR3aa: CASSAGVGGYTF
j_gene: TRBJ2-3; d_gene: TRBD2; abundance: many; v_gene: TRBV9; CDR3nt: TGTGCCAGCAGCGGGACGAGGACTAGCTTGTATTTT; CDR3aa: CASSGTRTSLYF
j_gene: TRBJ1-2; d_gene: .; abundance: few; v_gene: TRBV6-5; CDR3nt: TGTGCCAGCAGTTACCGGGCCAACTATGCCGCGATCACTGGCTACACCTTC; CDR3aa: CASSYRANYAAITGYTF
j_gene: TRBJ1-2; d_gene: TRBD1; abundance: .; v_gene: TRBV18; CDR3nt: TGTGCCAGCTCAACCTGGACAGGGGTCAACTATGGCTACACCTTC; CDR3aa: CASSTWTGVNYGYTF
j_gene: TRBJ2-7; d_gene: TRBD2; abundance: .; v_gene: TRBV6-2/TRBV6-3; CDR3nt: TGTGCCAGCAGCAGGACTAGCGGGAGGTTGAGCTCCTACGAGCAGTACTTC; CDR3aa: CASSRTSGRLSSYEQYF
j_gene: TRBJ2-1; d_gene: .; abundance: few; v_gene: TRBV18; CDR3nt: TGTGCCAGCGCCCGGACATCCTCGGTGGGTGAGCAGTTCTTC; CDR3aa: CASARTSSVGEQFF
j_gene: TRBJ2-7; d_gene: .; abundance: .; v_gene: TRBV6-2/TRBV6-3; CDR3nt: TGTGCCAGCAGTTACTCCTTGGGCGAGCAGTACTTC; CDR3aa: CASSYSLGEQYF
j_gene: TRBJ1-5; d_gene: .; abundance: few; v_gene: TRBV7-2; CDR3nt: TGTGCCAGCAGCTTAGTCGCAGGCCCACCCCCTCAGCCCCAGCATTTT; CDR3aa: CASSLVAGPPPQPQHF
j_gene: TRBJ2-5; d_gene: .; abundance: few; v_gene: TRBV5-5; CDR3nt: TGTGCCAGCAGCGCCCCAGGGGGGAGAGAGACCCAGTACTTC; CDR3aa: CASSAPGGRETQYF
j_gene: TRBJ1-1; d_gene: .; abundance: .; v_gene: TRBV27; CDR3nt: TGTGCCAGTACACTCATGTCAGGGCTGCCCCACACTGAAGCTTTCTTT; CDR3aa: CASTLMSGLPHTEAFF
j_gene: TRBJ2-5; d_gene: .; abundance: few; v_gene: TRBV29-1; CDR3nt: TGCAGCGGGTCCGGGACCTTAGAGACCCAGTACTTC; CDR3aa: CSGSGTLETQYF
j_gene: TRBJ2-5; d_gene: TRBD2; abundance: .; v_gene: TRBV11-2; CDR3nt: TGTGCCAGCAGCTTAGGGGCAGCGGGGGGGCAAGAGACCCAGTACTTC; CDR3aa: CASSLGAAGGQETQYF
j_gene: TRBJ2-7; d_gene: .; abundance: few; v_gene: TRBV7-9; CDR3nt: TGTGCCAGCAGCTTACAGGGGGGATCCTACGAGCAGTACTTC; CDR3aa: CASSLQGGSYEQYF
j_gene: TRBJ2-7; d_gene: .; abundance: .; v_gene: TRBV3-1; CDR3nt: TGTGCCAGCGGCTTTAGCGGATCCTACGAGCAGTACTTC; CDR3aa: CASGFSGSYEQYF
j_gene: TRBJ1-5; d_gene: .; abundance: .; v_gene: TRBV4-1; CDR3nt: TGCGCCAGCAGCCAGACGGACAGTAGCAATCAGCCCCAGCATTTT; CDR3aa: CASSQTDSSNQPQHF
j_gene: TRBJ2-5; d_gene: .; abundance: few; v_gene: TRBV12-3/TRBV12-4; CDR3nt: TGTGCCAGCAGTCAAGGACTGGCTAAAGAGACCCAGTACTTC; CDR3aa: CASSQGLAKETQYF
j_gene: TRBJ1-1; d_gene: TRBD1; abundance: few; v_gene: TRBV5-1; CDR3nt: TGCGCCAGCAGCTTGGTGGGACAGGGATTTAACACTGAAGCTTTCTTT; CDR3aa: CASSLVGQGFNTEAFF
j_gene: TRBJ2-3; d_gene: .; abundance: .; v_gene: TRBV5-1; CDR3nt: TGCGCCAGCAGCTCCCGGAACCCTGACGTAGATACGCAGTATTTT; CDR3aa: CASSSRNPDVDTQYF
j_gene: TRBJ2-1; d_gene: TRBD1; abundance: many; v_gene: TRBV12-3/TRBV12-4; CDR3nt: TGTGCCAGCAGTTGGGCAGGGGGCAATGAGCAGTTCTTC; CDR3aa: CASSWAGGNEQFF
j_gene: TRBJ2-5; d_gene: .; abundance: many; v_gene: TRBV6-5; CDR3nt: TGTGCCAGCAGTTCCCGGACGGGCATCGGCTCGGAGACCCAGTACTTC; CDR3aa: CASSSRTGIGSETQYF
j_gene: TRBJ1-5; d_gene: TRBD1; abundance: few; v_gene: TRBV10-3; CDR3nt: TGTGCCATCAGTGGACAGGGGAGCAATCAGCCCCAGCATTTT; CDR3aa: CAISGQGSNQPQHF
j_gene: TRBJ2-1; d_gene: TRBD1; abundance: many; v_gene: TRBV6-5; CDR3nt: TGTGCCAGCAGTTACCGGACAGGGGCGAATGAGCAGTTCTTC; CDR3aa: CASSYRTGANEQFF
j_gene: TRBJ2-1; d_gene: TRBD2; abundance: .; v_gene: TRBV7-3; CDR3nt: TGTGCCAGCAGCTTAAGGCCCCGGGGGGGGTCTGAGCAGTTCTTC; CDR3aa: CASSLRPRGGSEQFF
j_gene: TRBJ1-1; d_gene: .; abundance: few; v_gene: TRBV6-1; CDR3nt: TGTGCCAGCAGTCACGGCGGGGGAGGGATGAACACTGAAGCTTTCTTT; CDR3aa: CASSHGGGGMNTEAFF
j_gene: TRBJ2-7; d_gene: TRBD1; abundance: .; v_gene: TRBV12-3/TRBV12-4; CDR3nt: TGTGCCAGCACCCCGACAGGGGCCAAGGGGGTGCAGTACTTC; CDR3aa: CASTPTGAKGVQYF
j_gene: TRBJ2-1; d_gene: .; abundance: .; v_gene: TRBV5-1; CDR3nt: TGCGCCAGCAGTGCGAGCCCAGGAGCCTACAATGAGCAGTTCTTC; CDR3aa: CASSASPGAYNEQFF
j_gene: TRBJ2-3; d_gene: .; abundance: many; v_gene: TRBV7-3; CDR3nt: TGTGCCAGCAGCCCTAAGGGCGGCGGGGGCACAGATACGCAGTATTTT; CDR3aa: CASSPKGGGGTDTQYF
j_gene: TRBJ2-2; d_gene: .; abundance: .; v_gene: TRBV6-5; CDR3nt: TGTGCCAGCAGTTGGACTGGGGCGGCCGGGGAGCTGTTTTTT; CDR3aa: CASSWTGAAGELFF
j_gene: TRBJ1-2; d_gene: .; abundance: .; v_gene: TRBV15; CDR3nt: TGTGCCACCAGGGACTCCGGCTATGGCTACACCTTC; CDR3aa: CATRDSGYGYTF